The 3 T cell receptor beta chains reported below all come from one sample, sequenced in a study of beta chain features in type 1 diabetes. Expressed TCRB transcripts were sequenced because the entire RNA isolate underwent reverse transcription. Clones were sequenced by immunoSEQ multiplex PCR, and TCRdb holds only the in-frame ones, with some missing. The sample contains over 650,000 clones, roughly 13% of which appear only once. What these receptors recognize is not known. Study-wide findings and caveats: All four CD4+ subsets of Type 1 diabetes patients contained TCRB CDR3s that were moderately but significantly shorter.

Sequenced: naive CD4+ T cells from blood. The receptor set was obtained from a man younger than 35 with type 1 diabetes.

The sample holds a few counts of this clone. V and J are TRBV5-4 and TRBJ1-2; 9 nucleotides line up with TRBD1. With V trimmed by 4 bases and J by 4 bases, 8 bases remained unmatched. The CDR3 consists of 15 residues. Looked up from germline, CDR1 is SGHNT and CDR2 is YYREEE (reference sequence). The CDR3 sequence: CASSTWDRASYGYTF. The CDR3 DNA is TGTGCCAGCAGCACCTGGGACAGGGCCAGCTATGGCTACACCTTC.

Only a few counts were recorded for this clone. The chain joins TRBV29-1 to TRBJ2-3; D is unclear. Trimming pared 7 bases from V and 0 bases from J, leaving 8 bases between. CDR3 length: 12 residues. From germline, CDR1 is SQVTM and CDR2 ANQGSEA. The CDR3, as DNA: TGCAGCGGCCTGGACAGCACAGATACGCAGTATTTT. Encoded protein: CSGLDSTDTQYF.

The rearrangement links TRBV6-5 to TRBJ2-1, with 11 bases lining up with TRBD2. After removal of 8 bases from V and 10 bases from J, the junction contained 7 bases not matched to a gene. Germline CDR1 MNHEY, CDR2 SVGAGI. This CDR3 has 13 amino acids. This CDR3 reads CASAQRTSGEQFF. CDR3 in DNA: TGTGCCAGCGCTCAAAGGACTAGCGGGGAGCAGTTCTTC.